A single T cell receptor (beta chain) is shown here with its context. The record originates from a study of cytomegalovirus exposure and HLA in healthy donors. This PCR relied on a set of 60 Vbeta primers and 13 Jbeta primers. Authors' data handling: Later work found 65 million to 100 million unique TCR beta chains, with some 11 million shared. Sequencing used immunoSEQ multiplex PCR; TCRdb keeps in-frame clones, though not all of them. V, J and clone size were drawn from that table, and D and trimming were deduced from the DNA. This sample has 140,000 to 150,000 clones; approximately 80% occur once, and the top ten carry roughly 10%. Germline CDR1 SNHLY, CDR2 FYNNEI. V lost 6 bases and J lost 2, with 10 bases in between. The CDR3 spans 13 residues.

This sequence originates from a woman in her fifties or sixties in good health and CMV-seropositive. The chain recombines TRBV2 with TRBJ1-2, with no clear D. The specimen was PBMCs. CDR3 nucleotides: TGTGCCAGCAGAGCGGGTTCGAACTATGGCTACACCTTC. Its translation: CASRAGSNYGYTF. Looking up the rest from reference TRBV2 and TRBJ1-2 gives the full variable domain: EPEVTQTPSHQVTQMGQEVILRCVPISNHLYFYWYRQILGQKVEFLVSFYNNEISEKSEIFDDQFSVERPDGSNFTLKIRSTKLEDSAMYFCASRAGSNYGYTFGSGTRLTVV.